The 30 T cell receptor beta chains below come from one sample, sequenced in a study of shared clonotypes between healthy human individuals (dated by TCRdb to the early 2020s). The library relied on the immunoSEQ multiplex PCR assay. Sourced from immuneACCESS, this table was stored by TCRdb with only in-frame sequences that have V and J called. A share of the clones is absent; for the studies checked, an unresolved V gene accounts for under half, and the remainder has no known explanation. The sample data list around 450,000 clones, and 79% of these were observed just once. The ten top clones hold less than 15% of the sample. The sequenced material came from PBMCs. The origin of the receptors is a middle-aged woman in good health. Some clones in this sample may be carry-over from other donors' samples.

The CDR3 here is CASSAPQGLEVGYTF. The DNA of the CDR3 is TGTGCCAGCAGCGCACCCCAAGGGTTGGAAGTTGGCTACACCTTC. V is TRBV7-9 and J is TRBJ1-2; no clear D. V dropped 5 bases and J dropped 7 bases, with 20 bases sitting between them. The CDR3 is 15 residues long. Germline CDR1 SEHNR, CDR2 FQNEAQ (reference sequence). The variable domain in full, completed from reference TRBV7-9 and TRBJ1-2, reads DTGVSQNPRHKITKRGQNVTFRCDPISEHNRLYWYRQTLGQGPEFLTYFQNEAQLEKSRLLSDRFSAERPKGSFSTLEIQRTEQGDSAMYLCASSAPQGLEVGYTFGSGTRLTVV.

The chain is built from TRBV5-1 and TRBJ2-5; no reliable D call. Matching the DNA end better, TRBJ2-7 makes the J call doubtful. Germline V gene lookup returns CDR1 SGHRS and CDR2 YFSETQ. This CDR3 is 12 amino acids long. CDR3 in DNA: TGCGCCAGCAGCTTGGGCGGCTACGAGCAGTACTTC. It specifies CASSLGGYEQYF.

The V gene is TRBV18, the J gene TRBJ2-7; 8 bases align to TRBD1. Per germline, CDR1 KGHSH and CDR2 LQKENI. Trimming removed 3 bases from V and 6 bases from J; junction bases left unmatched: 7. This CDR3 is 14 amino acids long. As DNA, the CDR3 is TGTGCCAGCTCACCTGGACAGGGTTTCTCCGAGCAGTACTTC. Translating gives CASSPGQGFSEQYF.

V and J are TRBV5-4 and TRBJ2-1; 11 bases are a match to TRBD2. With V trimmed by 9 bases and J by 4 bases, 9 bases remained unmatched. Germline loops: CDR1 SGHNT, CDR2 YYREEE (reference sequence). CDR3 length: 15 amino acids. The CDR3 DNA reads as TGTGCCACGTGGGTAGCGGGAGGGTTATACAATGAGCAGTTCTTC. This encodes CATWVAGGLYNEQFF.

This chain links TRBV19 with TRBJ2-2; D is ambiguous. The germline gives CDR1 LNHDA, CDR2 SQIVND (reference sequence). Trimming removed 3 bases from V and 6 bases from J, with 8 bases in between. This CDR3 contains 13 residues. CDR3 residues: CASSIYESGELFF. For the CDR3, the DNA is TGTGCCAGTAGTATTTACGAGTCCGGGGAGCTGTTTTTT. Supplemented by reference TRBV19 and TRBJ2-2, the full variable domain reads DGGITQSPKYLFRKEGQNVTLSCEQNLNHDAMYWYRQDPGQGLRLIYYSQIVNDFQKGDIAEGYSVSREKKESFPLTVTSAQKNPTAFYLCASSIYESGELFFGEGSRLTVL.

In its sample, this clone was seen many times. The identical CDR3 is also encoded by other nucleotide sequences in the sample. This chain uses TRBV28 with TRBJ2-4; D unresolved. V was clipped by 3 bases and J by 2 bases, with 23 bases between them. Germline-derived CDR1 and CDR2 are MDHEN and SYDVKM. The CDR3 is made up of 19 amino acids. The DNA of the CDR3 is TGTGCCAGCAGTTTGTTTCAGTCCATCCACGGGTTGCCCAAAAACATTCAGTACTTC. This sequence encodes CASSLFQSIHGLPKNIQYF.

The gene calls are TRBV11-3 and TRBJ2-2, with D tentatively TRBD1 (6 bases). Trimming took 5 bases from V and 5 from J, leaving 21 bases between them. Germline V gives CDR1 SGHNT, CDR2 YENEEA. This CDR3 region has 17 residues. CDR3 protein: CASSRGRAGQGTGELFF. The DNA of the CDR3 is TGTGCCAGCAGCCGCGGTCGGGCGGGTCAGGGGACCGGGGAGCTGTTTTTT.

The chain employs TRBV15 and TRBJ2-1; no clear D gene. CDR1 and CDR2 from the germline V gene are LNHNV and YYDKDF (reference sequence). The CDR3 has 17 residues. V dropped 5 bases and J dropped 0 bases, with 17 bases sitting between them. The CDR3, as DNA: TGTGCCACCAGCCCCCCATTGGGCTCCGGCTCCTACAATGAGCAGTTCTTC. Translation gives CATSPPLGSGSYNEQFF.

In DNA form, the CDR3 reads TGTGCCAGTAGTATATACCTAGCGGGAGTGGGTAATGAGCAGTTCTTC. As protein: CASSIYLAGVGNEQFF. The genes are TRBV19 and TRBJ2-1; TRBD2 agrees at 10 bases. Germline V CDR1 and CDR2: LNHDA, SQIVND (reference sequence). After removal of 2 bases from V and 7 bases from J, the junction contained 8 bases not matched to a gene. The CDR3 runs to 16 residues.

The rearrangement uses TRBV7-3 and TRBJ2-5; D perhaps matches TRBD1 (5 bases). The CDR3 length is 13 residues. CDR1 SGHTA and CDR2 FQGTGA come from the germline V gene. Between the trimmed V and J ends, which lost 1 base and 2 bases, there was a span of 5 bases. CDR3 region: CASSLNRQETQYF. As DNA, the CDR3 is TGTGCCAGCAGCTTAAACAGGCAAGAGACCCAGTACTTC. Together with reference TRBV7-3 and TRBJ2-5, the CDR3 gives the full variable domain: GAGVSQTPSNKVTEKGKYVELRCDPISGHTALYWYRQSLGQGPEFLIYFQGTGAADDSGLPNDRFFAVRPEGSVSTLKIQRTERGDSAVYLCASSLNRQETQYFGPGTRLLVL.

J is TRBJ2-2 and V is TRBV18; D remains ambiguous. V dropped 2 bases and J dropped 2 bases, with 12 bases sitting between them. The CDR3 contains 16 residues. Germline values: CDR1 KGHSH, CDR2 LQKENI. The CDR3 spells CASSPYETTNTGELFF. As DNA, the CDR3 is TGTGCCAGCTCACCATATGAGACGACCAACACCGGGGAGCTGTTTTTT.

J is TRBJ2-3 and V is TRBV11-3, with 14 bases that match TRBD2. There are 16 residues in the CDR3. V dropped 5 bases and J dropped 3; count of bases not matched to a gene: 4. The germline V gene has CDR1 SGHNT and CDR2 YENEEA. The CDR3 loop reads CASSAGTSGRTDTQYF. For the CDR3, the DNA is TGTGCCAGCAGCGCAGGGACTAGCGGGAGAACAGATACGCAGTATTTT.

V and J are TRBV9 and TRBJ2-7; D is ambiguous. Germline assignment: CDR1 SGDLS and CDR2 YYNGEE. V lost 4 bases and J lost 1, with 12 bases in between. The CDR3 runs to 14 residues. CDR3 amino acids: CASSLLGSSYEQYF. CDR3 bases: TGTGCCAGCAGCCTCTTGGGCAGTTCCTACGAGCAGTACTTC.

The DNA for the CDR3 is TGTGCCAGCAGCTGGGGACAGACCTACTCTGGGGCCAACGTCCTGACTTTC. Residues: CASSWGQTYSGANVLTF. The J gene is TRBJ2-6, the V gene TRBV5-8, with 7 nucleotides matching TRBD1. V lost 3 bases to trimming and J lost 0 bases; unmatched junction nucleotides: 6. CDR1 SGHTS and CDR2 YDEGEE come from the germline V gene. This CDR3 comprises 17 residues. Using reference TRBV5-8 and TRBJ2-6 for the parts outside the CDR3, the full variable domain is EAGVTQSPTHLIKTRGQQATLRCSPISGHTSVYWYQQALGLGLQFLLWYDEGEERNRGNFPPRFSGRQFPNYSSELNVNALELEDSALYLCASSWGQTYSGANVLTFGAGSRLTVL.

This clone was detected only once. The chain employs TRBV13 and TRBJ2-7; D call uncertain. Germline V lookup: CDR1 PRHDT, CDR2 FYEKMQ (reference sequence). This CDR3 is 13 amino acids long. The ends were cut back, 0 bases at V and 0 bases at J, with 3 bases in the middle. The CDR3 region is CASSLGFSYEQYF. For the CDR3, the DNA is TGTGCCAGCAGCTTAGGATTCTCCTACGAGCAGTACTTC.

The rearrangement joins TRBV30 to TRBJ1-2; D gene uncertain. The CDR3 is 13 residues long. V lost 2 bases and J lost 2, with 9 bases in between. Germline V gives CDR1 GTSNPN, CDR2 SVGIG (reference sequence). DNA of the CDR3: TGTGCCTGGAGTAGGTGGCGGAACTATGGCTACACCTTC. Protein product: CAWSRWRNYGYTF.

The V and J genes are TRBV6-4 and TRBJ2-7; TRBD2 is a possible D gene (5 bases). Trimming took off 0 bases at V and 3 bases at J, with 12 bases between the two ends. This CDR3 is built from 15 residues. Germline values: CDR1 MRHNA, CDR2 SNTAGT. The CDR3 is CASSDSWQAGYEQYF. In nucleotides, the CDR3 is TGTGCCAGCAGTGACTCATGGCAGGCGGGCTACGAGCAGTACTTC.

The chain has TRBV28 and TRBJ1-2; D not resolved. V was clipped by 4 bases and J by 0 bases, with 9 bases between them. Germline CDR1 reads MDHEN; CDR2 reads SYDVKM. CDR3 length: 14 residues. Here the CDR3 reads CASSSYKTNYGYTF. The CDR3 DNA reads as TGTGCCAGCAGTTCCTACAAGACTAACTATGGCTACACCTTC.

Comments on this clone: Mismatch with germline at one junction end may stem from a read error. The chain joins TRBV11-2 to TRBJ2-7, with TRBD2 identical over 12 bases. Germline assignment: CDR1 SGHAT and CDR2 FQNNGV. This CDR3 is built from 16 residues. The CDR3 protein is CASSFPGLAGAYGQYF. The CDR3 region has the DNA TGTGCCAGCAGCTTCCCGGGACTAGCGGGTGCCTACGGGCAGTACTTC.

The V gene is TRBV7-9, the J gene TRBJ2-7, with 8 positions matching TRBD1. The germline gives CDR1 SEHNR, CDR2 FQNEAQ (reference sequence). J gave up 4 bases and V 5 bases, and 7 bases lay outside the gene matches. CDR3 length: 14 residues. CDR3 DNA: TGTGCCAGCAGCCCACAGGGGGGACTGTACGAGCAGTACTTC. This translates into CASSPQGGLYEQYF.

This clone has a handful of counts. The CDR3 reads CASSPGFSVGGVNEQFF. As DNA, the CDR3 is TGCGCCAGCAGCCCTGGTTTTTCCGTGGGCGGGGTCAATGAGCAGTTCTTC. J is TRBJ2-1 and V is TRBV4-3; weak D call: TRBD2 (6 bases). V was pared by 4 bases and J by 6 bases, with 22 bases between. CDR3 size: 17 residues. Germline values: CDR1 LGHNA, CDR2 YSLEER.

This clone was observed many times. The gene calls are TRBV5-5 and TRBJ1-1; a possible D gene is TRBD1 (5 bases). The V end was cut by 0 bases, the J end by 4 bases, with 10 bases between. CDR1 and CDR2 (germline): SGHKS, YYEKEE (reference sequence). The CDR3 is 14 residues long. CDR3 DNA sequence: TGTGCCAGCAGCTTGGGGCAGGGCAGCACTGAAGCTTTCTTT. Translating gives CASSLGQGSTEAFF.

The chain uses TRBV10-2 and TRBJ2-7; 13 bases agree with TRBD2. V shed 6 bases, J shed 1 base, and the junction held 3 bases outside the gene matches. Germline V lookup: CDR1 WSHSY, CDR2 SAAADI. CDR3 length: 15 amino acids. CDR3 DNA: TGCGCCAGCAGGGGACTAGCGGGACTTTCCTACGAGCAGTACTTC. Translated, it gives CASRGLAGLSYEQYF.

The chain carries TRBV27 and TRBJ2-7; 11 bases agree with TRBD2. Germline CDR1 MNHEY, CDR2 SMNVEV (reference sequence). J lost 6 bases, V lost 0 bases, and 4 bases had no gene match. The CDR3 is made up of 15 amino acids. The chain's CDR3 is CASSLSWLAGGEQYF. In DNA form, the CDR3 reads TGTGCCAGCAGTTTATCGTGGCTAGCGGGAGGCGAGCAGTACTTC.

The V call is TRBV13, the J call TRBJ2-7; the D gene is possibly TRBD1 (6 bases). The germline V gene has CDR1 PRHDT and CDR2 FYEKMQ (reference sequence). This CDR3 is built from 15 residues. Trimming shortened V by 5 bases and J by 4 bases, and 18 bases separated the two germline ends. CDR3: CASSGSQGFGYEQYF. CDR3 sequence (DNA): TGTGCCAGCAGCGGATCACAGGGTTTTGGGTACGAGCAGTACTTC.

For the CDR3, the DNA is TGTGCCAGCAGGGGACTAGCGGGCTACGAGCAGTACTTC. This translates into CASRGLAGYEQYF. V is TRBV25-1 and J is TRBJ2-7; 12 bases map to TRBD2. Unmatched junction bases numbered 0, after V lost 6 bases and J lost 3 bases. Germline CDR1 reads MGHDK; CDR2 reads SYGVNS. The CDR3 is made up of 13 amino acids.

Only a few counts were recorded for this clone. V usage is TRBV9 and J usage is TRBJ1-3, with 8 bases matching TRBD1. Germline V CDR1 and CDR2: SGDLS, YYNGEE. After removal of 3 bases from V and 0 bases from J, the junction contained 5 bases not matched to a gene. The CDR3 length is 16 residues. CDR3 amino acids: CASSDGQGRSGNTIYF. The DNA for the CDR3 is TGTGCCAGCAGCGACGGACAGGGCCGCTCTGGAAACACCATATATTTT.

This chain uses TRBV6-1 with TRBJ2-7, with D possibly matching TRBD1 (5 bases). The CDR3 loop spans 15 amino acids. Trimming removed 3 bases from V and 1 base from J, with 13 bases in between. Germline CDR1 reads MNHNS; CDR2 reads SASEGT. Here the CDR3 DNA reads TGTGCCAGCAGTGATATAAGGGGATTGTCCTACGAGCAGTACTTC. It translates to CASSDIRGLSYEQYF.

The chain uses TRBV6-4 and TRBJ2-7, with 8 bases matching TRBD2. V was pared by 5 bases and J by 3 bases, with 3 bases of the junction left unmatched. Germline V CDR1 and CDR2: MRHNA, SNTAGT. CDR3 length: 13 amino acids. The CDR3 region has the DNA TGTGCCAGCAGTCTTACTAGCGGCTACGAGCAGTACTTC. Translating gives CASSLTSGYEQYF.

The gene calls are TRBV4-3 and TRBJ2-7; 10 bases align to TRBD2. Germline loops: CDR1 LGHNA, CDR2 YSLEER. V trimming: 5 bases; J trimming: 6 bases; junction bases outside the gene matches: 10. This CDR3 has 15 amino acids. CDR3 sequence (DNA): TGCGCCAGCAGCTCCCGACTAGCGGGTCCGAGCGAGCAGTACTTC. It is translated as CASSSRLAGPSEQYF.